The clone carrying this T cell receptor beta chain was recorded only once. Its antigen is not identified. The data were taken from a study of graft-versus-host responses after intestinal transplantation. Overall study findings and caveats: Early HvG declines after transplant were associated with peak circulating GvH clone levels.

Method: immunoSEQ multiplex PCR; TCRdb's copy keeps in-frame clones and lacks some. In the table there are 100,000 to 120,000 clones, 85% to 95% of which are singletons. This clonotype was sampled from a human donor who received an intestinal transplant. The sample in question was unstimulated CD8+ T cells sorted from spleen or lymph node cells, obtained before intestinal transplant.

The CDR3 coding sequence is TGTGCCAGCAGCTTGCTAGCGGGAGGTCTGAATGAGCAGTTCTTC. Its protein product is CASSLLAGGLNEQFF. The V and J genes are TRBV7-3 and TRBJ2-1, with 11 bases aligning to TRBD2. The V gene end was trimmed by 3 bases and the J gene end by 7 bases; junction bases not matched to a gene: 5. This CDR3 is 15 amino acids long. Germline V gene sequence: CDR1 SGHTA, CDR2 FQGTGA.